The 10 T cell receptor beta chains below all came from one sample that was sequenced in a study of immune heterogeneity within non-small cell lung tumors. TCR beta CDR3 was amplified by multiplex PCR using 32 V and 13 J primers. TCRdb ran MiXCR on the multiplex PCR reads and lists one entry per CDR3 protein. The repertoire holds 15,000 or so distinct CDR3 sequences, approximately 26% seen once, with roughly 5.2% in the top ten. Bulk tumor genomic DNA (about 590 ng per sample) served as template. Widely spaced biopsies, several per primary tumor, were obtained at surgery. Their non-small cell lung cancer was newly diagnosed and untreated, and the patients underwent curative surgery. The sequencing input was lung tumor tissue. The receptors shown here come from a man in his forties with non-small cell lung cancer.

This clonotype was found many times. CDR3 in amino acids: CASRDGTEAFF. The CDR3 DNA follows: TGCGCCAGCAGGGATGGGACTGAAGCTTTCTTT. The chain couples TRBV5-1 to TRBJ1-1; the D is unclear. The V gene lost 5 bases and the J gene lost 5 bases, with 7 bases spanning the gap. The CDR3 is 11 amino acids. The germline CDR1 and CDR2 sequences are SGHRS and YFSETQ. Full variable domain (outside the CDR3, taken from reference TRBV5-1 and TRBJ1-1): KAGVTQTPRYLIKTRGQQVTLSCSPISGHRSVSWYQQTPGQGLQFLFEYFSETQRNKGNFPGRFSGRQFSNSRSEMNVSTLELGDSALYLCASRDGTEAFFGQGTRLTVV.

This clonotype was detected ten times or more. The chain is built from TRBV6-2 or TRBV6-3 and TRBJ2-7; TRBD1 matches at 7 bases. The CDR3 contains 15 residues. From germline, CDR1 is MNHEY and CDR2 SVGEGT. V lost 0 bases to trimming and J lost 2 bases; unmatched junction nucleotides: 4. The CDR3 sequence is CASSYSKGATYEQYF. The DNA for the CDR3 is TGTGCCAGCAGTTACTCGAAGGGGGCAACCTACGAGCAGTACTTC.

As concerns this clonotype: A much larger clone sits a single nucleotide away, making a read error possible. The gene calls are TRBV15 and TRBJ1-1; D call uncertain. Germline V gene data show CDR1 as LNHNV and CDR2 as YYDKDF (reference sequence). CDR3 length equals 13 residues. V gave up 1 base and J gave up 10 bases, with 13 bases separating them. CDR3 in amino acids: CATSRADMSGAFF. CDR3 nucleotides: TGTGCCACCAGCAGAGCCGACATGTCGGGAGCTTTCTTT.

About this clonotype itself: A read error may produce the germline difference seen at one junction end. This sequence joins TRBV29-1 and TRBJ2-3; D unresolved. Germline V gives CDR1 SQVTM, CDR2 ANQGSEA. The CDR3 loop spans 15 amino acids. DNA for the CDR3: TGCAGCATTGAAGAATCGCGCCTCACCGGAGATACGCAGTATTTT. It encodes CSIEESRLTGDTQYF.

This clonotype occurred a few times. V usage is TRBV19 and J usage is TRBJ1-5, with D possibly being TRBD1 (6 bases). CDR3 length: 15 residues. From germline, CDR1 is LNHDA and CDR2 SQIVND (reference sequence). Deletions cut 7 bases from V and 6 bases from J, with 19 bases between. Written as DNA, the CDR3 is TGTGCCAGTACGGTGGGGGGGCGGACGGGTCAGCCCCAGCATTTT. Translated, it gives CASTVGGRTGQPQHF.

This clonotype was detected many times. The chain carries TRBV5-4 and TRBJ2-7; perhaps TRBD2 as D (6 bases). This CDR3 has 14 residues. CDR1 and CDR2 from the germline V gene are SGHNT and YYREEE (reference sequence). V gave up 0 bases and J gave up 5 bases, with 12 bases separating them. The CDR3 is CASSLGGRSHEQYF. The CDR3, as DNA: TGTGCCAGCAGCTTGGGGGGGAGGAGTCACGAGCAGTACTTC.

V and J are TRBV3-1 and TRBJ1-1; 7 nucleotides line up with TRBD1. Trimming at V came to 2 bases and at J to 7 bases, leaving 7 bases not matched to a gene. The CDR3 totals 14 residues. CDR1 and CDR2 from the germline V gene are LGHDT and YNNKEL (reference sequence). CDR3 protein: CASSQRDRANEAFF. The CDR3 nucleotides are TGTGCCAGCAGCCAACGCGACAGGGCGAATGAAGCTTTCTTT.

This clonotype was detected a few times. The chain links TRBV9 to TRBJ2-2, with a possible D match to TRBD2 (6 bases). This CDR3 has 17 residues. The germline V gene encodes CDR1 SGDLS and CDR2 YYNGEE. V shed 5 bases and J shed 4 bases, with 21 bases lying between them. The CDR3 coding sequence is TGTGCCAGCAGTCCACTAGGGCCCGGGGGTGCCACCGGGGAGCTGTTTTTT. It codes for CASSPLGPGGATGELFF.

Regarding this clonotype: A clone one base away is much larger, so this may be a read error. This rearrangement joins TRBV4-3 to TRBJ2-7; no clear D. Germline-derived CDR1 and CDR2 are LGHNA and YSLEER. Trimming cost V 7 bases and J 0 bases, with 13 bases left between them. The CDR3 has 14 amino acids. The DNA for the CDR3 is TGCGCCAGCACCGAGCGCGTCAACTCCTACGAGCAGTACTTC. It yields the protein CASTERVNSYEQYF.

This clonotype is medium-sized in the sample. The J gene is TRBJ1-2, the V gene TRBV19; D is perhaps TRBD1 (5 bases). This CDR3 is 13 amino acids long. V lost 5 bases, J lost 5 bases, and 12 bases lay in between. The V gene's germline CDR1 is LNHDA and CDR2 SQIVND (reference sequence). Here the CDR3 DNA reads TGTGCCAGTAGTCTACCAGGGAGTTATGGCTACACCTTC. Its translation: CASSLPGSYGYTF.